The clone carrying this T cell receptor (beta chain) was counted only a few times. Its antigen remains unknown. These data are taken from a study of T-cell memory formation after mild COVID-19. Study as a whole: The study found TCR clusters largely donor specific. Whole-study findings and limits: Among clones contracting day 15 to 85, CD4/CD8 was balanced, whereas later expanders leaned CD4+. Some responding clones appeared in pre-infection memory, suggesting cross-reactive memory joined.

TCRdb re-analysed the 5' RACE reads in MiXCR, keeping a single row per CDR3 protein. The repertoire holds about 560,000 distinct CDR3 sequences, roughly a sixth seen once, with about 8.1% in the top ten. The receptor was derived from an adult woman who had mild COVID-19 (a few samples of this study predate the infection). Cell type and time point are not known. The specimen sequenced was PBMCs or a T cell subset sorted from them (not recorded which).

DNA for the CDR3: TGTGCCATCAGTGAGGTCATTACAGAGCAGTACTTC. Its protein product is CAISEVITEQYF. The J gene is TRBJ2-7, the V gene TRBV10-3; unclear D gene. Germline lookup yields CDR1 ENHRY and CDR2 SYGVKD. The CDR3 has 12 residues. V was pared by 2 bases and J by 7 bases, with 9 bases between.